This T cell receptor (beta chain) was recovered during a study of cytomegalovirus exposure and HLA in healthy donors. For the study at large: Early release data held 85 million or so unique TCRs from HLA-typed donors. Points from the study as a whole: The CMV antigen specificity of a few CMV-associated chains was confirmed through in vitro analysis. A list of approximately 160 TCR beta chains associated with cytomegalovirus was given.

Use of 60 Vbeta and 13 Jbeta primers characterized the PCR. Produced via immunoSEQ multiplex PCR; TCRdb's table is partial and in-frame only. The sample shows some 180,000 clones, approximately 80% of them seen only once. Regarding this clone: The antigen is not known.

The TCR comes from a girl aged 10-17 years in good health and CMV-seropositive. Sequenced: PBMCs.

Here the CDR3 DNA reads TGTGCCAGCAGTTCCCAGGGGGCGCGGGGCTATGGCTACACCTTC. Translated: CASSSQGARGYGYTF. This chain joins TRBV6-1 and TRBJ1-2, with 8 nucleotides matching TRBD1. J lost 4 bases, V lost 5 bases, and 9 bases had no gene match. There are 15 residues in the CDR3. Germline V lookup: CDR1 MNHNS, CDR2 SASEGT.